The following is a T cell receptor beta chain sequence with its context. Other nucleotide sequences in the sample specify the same CDR3. This record comes from a study of shared clonotypes between healthy human individuals. Every subset's genomic DNA went evenly onto several immunoSEQ plates. Sequencing used immunoSEQ multiplex PCR; TCRdb keeps in-frame clones, though not all of them. The table has fewer than 2.5 million clones, under 95% seen once. The sample was naive CD4+ T cells from PBMCs. Subset reported: CD45RA+ positively selected. The TCR sequence derives from a man between 18 and 35 years old in good health. Some clones in this sample may be carry-over from other donors' samples.

The CDR3 region has the DNA TGTGCCAGCAGTTTAGGCGGGACCTCCTACGAGCAGTACTTC. Protein: CASSLGGTSYEQYF. The gene calls are TRBV28 and TRBJ2-7; TRBD2 is a possible D gene (6 bases). Germline-derived CDR1 and CDR2 are MDHEN and SYDVKM. The CDR3 covers 14 residues. Trimming shortened V by 2 bases and J by 0 bases, and 8 bases separated the two germline ends.